The T cell receptor (beta chain) under discussion was sequenced for a study of T-cell memory formation after mild COVID-19. For the study at large: The two donors had largely donor-specific TCR clusters. Study-wide points: The authors left the SARS-CoV-2 specificity of second-wave clones peaking on day 37 unconfirmed. Pre-infection memory already had some responding clones, implying cross-reactive memory joined. There was a balanced CD4/CD8 profile in clones contracting day 15 to 85, and later expanders leaned CD4+.

Concerning this clonotype itself: Its antigen is still unknown.

TCRdb recomputed calls from the 5' RACE reads with MiXCR, one row per CDR3 protein. The repertoire includes roughly 620,000 distinct CDR3 sequences, approximately 18% of them detected once, and approximately 12% sits in the top ten. Source material: PBMCs or a T cell subset sorted from them (not recorded which). This receptor was taken from an adult woman who had mild COVID-19 (a few samples of this study predate the infection). Cell type and time point are not known.

Here the CDR3 reads CASSETPNSQPQHF. The CDR3 nucleotides are TGTGCCAGCAGCGAGACGCCAAACAGTCAGCCCCAGCATTTT. This rearrangement joins TRBV9 to TRBJ1-5; D not certain. The CDR3 has 14 amino acids. Germline assignment: CDR1 SGDLS and CDR2 YYNGEE. Trimming took off 3 bases at V and 6 bases at J, with 13 bases between the two ends.